The rows below give T cell receptor beta chains drawn from one sample of a study of response to subunit inactivated influenza vaccine. TCRdb recomputed calls from the RT-PCR reads with MiXCR, one row per CDR3 protein. The table shows more than 600,000 distinct CDR3 sequences, with 18% occurring only once. This material consisted of PBMCs from blood, taken around 5 days after vaccination. These receptors came from a man between 45 and 60 years old who received an inactivated influenza vaccine. The CDR3 runs from the conserved cysteine through the conserved F or W. Fields, in order: V gene, CDR3 protein.

>TRBV4-3
CASSLLTGYNEQFF
>TRBV5-1
CASSAAGTDYNEQFF
>TRBV28
CASSSGLAQETQYF
>TRBV4-2
CASSQLQGSSTDTQYF
>TRBV6-5
CASSYSWDSPYEQYF
>TRBV5-1
CASSLGQGAAYTEAFF
>TRBV5-5
CASSFFSGKSNEQFF
>TRBV20-1
CSAAPATFEQYF
>TRBV11-2
CASSPNWGLAGGSTDTQYF
>TRBV5-1
CASSPAGTGTYEQYF
>TRBV7-8
CASSSTTGGGQQEFF
>TRBV25-1
CASSGTSGGYTSSYNEQFF
>TRBV7-3
CASSEKGLAGGDGTDTQYF
>TRBV6-5
CASSYSIGTEHTGELFF
>TRBV6-1
CASRQWDSDNSPLHF
>TRBV5-1
CASSLLTGSAYEQYF
>TRBV29-1
CSVVPTNEAFF
>TRBV6-5
CASSYSRGGDSPLHF
>TRBV6-1
CASSKAHNQPQHF
>TRBV25-1
CASSVLGTTGGGEKLFF
>TRBV7-2
CASSGGGSWVHEQYF
>TRBV6-2/TRBV6-3
CASSRLAGGSSYNEQFF